The next 32 T cell receptor beta chains were all read from a single sample in a study of blood T cell repertoires in COVID-19 (dated by TCRdb to 2018 to 2021). Library method: the immunoSEQ multiplex PCR assay. TCRdb re-hosts the immuneACCESS table, in-frame sequences only. Its copies lack some clones; in the studies checked, an unresolved V gene accounts for under half of them, and the cause for the rest is not known. The sample data list more than 150,000 clones, and 87% of these were observed just once. The top ten clonotypes cover around 13% of the sample. The sequenced sample was peripheral blood. Every receptor here comes from a woman in her seventies with COVID-19, enrolled during active disease.

The rearrangement links TRBV10-3 to TRBJ1-5, with 10 nucleotides matching TRBD1. The CDR3 has 17 residues. Germline V gene lookup returns CDR1 ENHRY and CDR2 SYGVKD. The junction had 11 bases not matched to a gene; V was cut back by 3 bases and J by 6 bases. Here the CDR3 reads CAISDRPPGQGSQPQHF. The CDR3 DNA follows: TGTGCCATCAGTGACCGACCTCCGGGACAGGGGAGTCAGCCCCAGCATTTT.

The rearrangement uses TRBV5-1 and TRBJ2-7; 9 nucleotides match TRBD2. The germline V gene encodes CDR1 SGHRS and CDR2 YFSETQ. The CDR3 is 14 residues long. Trimming took 4 bases from V and 3 from J; bases not matched to a gene: 5. CDR3 DNA: TGCGCCAGCAGCATAGCGGGAGCCGACTACGAGCAGTACTTC. Its protein product is CASSIAGADYEQYF.

This chain links TRBV5-4 with TRBJ1-2, with 8 bases that match TRBD1. The germline V gene has CDR1 SGHNT and CDR2 YYREEE (reference sequence). V lost 4 bases to trimming and J lost 4 bases; unmatched junction nucleotides: 9. This CDR3 has 15 amino acids. The chain's CDR3 is CASSPDRDPTYGYTF. CDR3 coding DNA: TGTGCCAGCAGCCCGGACAGGGATCCGACCTATGGCTACACCTTC.

CDR3 bases: TGTGCCAGTCGGGTGGCAGGGTACTCCCCTGAAGCTTTCTTT. Residues: CASRVAGYSPEAFF. This rearrangement joins TRBV19 to TRBJ1-1; D perhaps matches TRBD1 (5 bases). CDR3 length equals 14 residues. Trimming removed 8 bases at V and 6 bases at J, with 19 bases between. Germline CDR1 reads LNHDA; CDR2 reads SQIVND (reference sequence).

CDR3 protein: CASSLEGRGSYEQYF. CDR3 DNA sequence: TGTGCCAGCAGCTTAGAGGGCAGGGGTTCCTACGAGCAGTACTTC. The chain uses TRBV11-2 and TRBJ2-7; D perhaps matches TRBD1 (6 bases). CDR1 SGHAT and CDR2 FQNNGV come from the germline V gene. Trimming left V 0 bases short and J 1 base short, with 10 bases between. The length of the CDR3 is 15 residues.

The rearrangement uses TRBV5-1 and TRBJ2-5; 9 bases are a match to TRBD1. This CDR3 is 15 amino acids long. Per germline, CDR1 SGHRS and CDR2 YFSETQ. V lost 5 bases, J lost 1 base, and 6 bases stayed unmatched. The chain's CDR3 is CASRGLQGAQETQYF. The DNA of the CDR3 is TGCGCCAGCAGGGGATTACAGGGGGCCCAAGAGACCCAGTACTTC.

V is TRBV5-5 and J is TRBJ1-4, with no clear D. The germline V gene encodes CDR1 SGHKS and CDR2 YYEKEE (reference sequence). This CDR3 comprises 15 residues. Trimming shortened V by 0 bases and J by 0 bases, and 6 bases separated the two germline ends. Here the CDR3 reads CASSLGGTTNEKLFF. Written as DNA, the CDR3 is TGTGCCAGCAGCTTGGGCGGTACAACTAATGAAAAACTGTTTTTT.

The rearrangement links TRBV5-1 to TRBJ2-4; a weak D match, TRBD1 (5 bases). Germline CDR1 SGHRS, CDR2 YFSETQ. V was trimmed by 0 bases and J by 5 bases, leaving 9 bases between them. This CDR3 region has 14 residues. CDR3 in amino acids: CASSLGRGENIQYF. The DNA of the CDR3 is TGCGCCAGCAGCTTGGGAAGGGGCGAAAACATTCAGTACTTC.

This chain connects TRBV5-1 to TRBJ1-2, with 7 bases lining up with TRBD1. This CDR3 is built from 14 residues. V shed 2 bases and J 7 bases; nucleotides not matched to a gene: 8. CDR1 is SGHRS and CDR2 is YFSETQ in the germline V gene. The CDR3 DNA follows: TGCGCCAGCAGCTTTGGAACAGGGGCACGTGGCTACACCTTC. It encodes CASSFGTGARGYTF. Drawing the rest from reference TRBV5-1 and TRBJ1-2, the complete variable domain is KAGVTQTPRYLIKTRGQQVTLSCSPISGHRSVSWYQQTPGQGLQFLFEYFSETQRNKGNFPGRFSGRQFSNSRSEMNVSTLELGDSALYLCASSFGTGARGYTFGSGTRLTVV.

The chain links TRBV6-2 or TRBV6-3 to TRBJ2-7, with D tentatively TRBD1 (6 bases). The CDR3 is 15 amino acids. V was pared by 6 bases and J by 2 bases, with 17 bases between. The germline gives CDR1 MNHEY, CDR2 SVGEGT. For the CDR3, the DNA is TGTGCCAGCAGCCCCAGACAGGCCGGTGCCTACGAGCAGTACTTC. Protein sequence: CASSPRQAGAYEQYF.

This clone was counted between two and nine times. The J gene is TRBJ1-1, the V gene TRBV3-1 (or the pseudogene TRBV3-2); 7 bases line up with TRBD1. Germline V CDR1 and CDR2: LGHDT, YNNKEL (reference sequence). V dropped 1 base and J dropped 10; count of bases not matched to a gene: 9. This CDR3 spans 14 amino acids. The DNA for the CDR3 is TGTGCCAGCAGCCAAGGTGGCAGGGGGGCTCGAGCTTTCTTT. Its translation is CASSQGGRGARAFF.

The V and J genes are TRBV19 and TRBJ1-4; no clear D. Trimming cost V 2 bases and J 0 bases, with 4 bases left between them. In germline, CDR1 is LNHDA, CDR2 SQIVND (reference sequence). The CDR3 sequence is 14 residues long. The CDR3 DNA sequence: TGTGCCAGTAGTATATCGTCAACTAATGAAAAACTGTTTTTT. The encoded protein is CASSISSTNEKLFF. Supplemented by reference TRBV19 and TRBJ1-4, the full variable domain reads DGGITQSPKYLFRKEGQNVTLSCEQNLNHDAMYWYRQDPGQGLRLIYYSQIVNDFQKGDIAEGYSVSREKKESFPLTVTSAQKNPTAFYLCASSISSTNEKLFFGSGTQLSVL.

V usage is TRBV19 and J usage is TRBJ2-7, with TRBD1 identical over 7 bases. The CDR3 spans 15 residues. Looked up from germline, CDR1 is LNHDA and CDR2 is SQIVND (reference sequence). With V trimmed by 1 base and J by 3 bases, 6 bases remained unmatched. The CDR3 region is CASSIGGDRFYEQYF. The CDR3 DNA reads as TGTGCCAGTAGTATAGGAGGGGACAGATTCTACGAGCAGTACTTC. The variable domain in full, completed from reference TRBV19 and TRBJ2-7, reads DGGITQSPKYLFRKEGQNVTLSCEQNLNHDAMYWYRQDPGQGLRLIYYSQIVNDFQKGDIAEGYSVSREKKESFPLTVTSAQKNPTAFYLCASSIGGDRFYEQYFGPGTRLTVT.

The chain joins TRBV6-2 or TRBV6-3 to TRBJ2-5, with TRBD1 matching over 7 bases. This CDR3 contains 14 residues. V lost 2 bases and J lost 5; bases outside the gene matches: 5. CDR1 is MNHEY and CDR2 is SVGEGT in the germline V gene. CDR3 nucleotide sequence: TGTGCCAGCAGTTACATAGGGGGCTGGGAGACCCAGTACTTC. This gives the protein CASSYIGGWETQYF.

The gene calls are TRBV18 and TRBJ1-3, with unresolved D. V was trimmed by 3 bases and J by 0 bases, leaving 12 bases between them. The CDR3 spans 16 residues. Germline V lookup: CDR1 KGHSH, CDR2 LQKENI. CDR3 in DNA: TGTGCCAGCTCACCTCGGCAGGTCAGCTCTGGAAACACCATATATTTT. This codes for CASSPRQVSSGNTIYF.

V usage is TRBV3-1 (or the pseudogene TRBV3-2) and J usage is TRBJ1-2, with D hard to call. The CDR3 is 14 residues long. The V end lost 1 base, the J end lost 4 bases, and 10 bases lay between the germline ends. Germline V gene data show CDR1 as LGHDT and CDR2 as YNNKEL (reference sequence). CDR3 residues: CASSQGEALYGYTF. CDR3 DNA sequence: TGTGCCAGCAGCCAAGGCGAGGCCCTCTATGGCTACACCTTC.

This rearrangement joins TRBV7-8 to TRBJ2-7; TRBD2 aligns across 13 bases. CDR3 length: 13 amino acids. V shed 6 bases, J shed 6 bases, and the junction held 2 bases outside the gene matches. Germline values: CDR1 SGHVS, CDR2 FQNEAQ. CDR3 region: CASRRTSGSEQYF. The CDR3, as DNA: TGTGCCAGCAGAAGGACTAGCGGGAGCGAGCAGTACTTC.

V usage is TRBV4-1 and J usage is TRBJ2-2; 14 nucleotides align to TRBD2. V shed 0 bases, J shed 4 bases, and the junction held 4 bases outside the gene matches. Germline V gives CDR1 MGHRA, CDR2 YSYEKL. CDR3 length: 18 residues. This CDR3 is CASSQDGTSGSPTGELFF. CDR3 in DNA: TGCGCCAGCAGCCAAGATGGGACTAGCGGGAGTCCCACCGGGGAGCTGTTTTTT.

This chain uses TRBV19 with TRBJ2-5, with 11 positions matching TRBD2. The CDR3 runs 15 residues. Per the germline V gene, CDR1 is LNHDA and CDR2 is SQIVND (reference sequence). The V and J ends lost 5 bases and 5 bases, in that order; junction bases with no gene match: 7. The CDR3 nucleotides read TGTGCCAGTAGTGGGCTAGCGGGAGGAGAGGAGACCCAGTACTTC. Its protein is CASSGLAGGEETQYF.

V usage is TRBV7-9 and J usage is TRBJ2-4, with D unclear. The CDR3 sequence is 15 residues long. Trimming took 5 bases from V and 2 from J, leaving 13 bases between them. CDR1 SEHNR and CDR2 FQNEAQ come from the germline V gene (reference sequence). CDR3 DNA sequence: TGTGCCAGCAGCGATGCTTTGAGTTCCAAAAACATTCAGTACTTC. Translated, it gives CASSDALSSKNIQYF.

Details on this clone: This CDR3 is also generated by other DNA sequences in the sample. The gene calls are TRBV4-1 and TRBJ1-5; D not certain. The CDR3 length is 15 residues. V lost 0 bases, J lost 2 bases, and 8 bases lay in between. CDR1 and CDR2 from the germline V gene are MGHRA and YSYEKL. The CDR3 reads CASSQDPGGNQPQHF. The CDR3, as DNA: TGCGCCAGCAGCCAAGACCCCGGTGGCAATCAGCCCCAGCATTTT.

The genes are TRBV7-2 and TRBJ2-2; a weak D match, TRBD1 (6 bases). Germline values: CDR1 SGHTA, CDR2 FQGNSA. The CDR3 totals 13 residues. The ends were cut back, 4 bases at V and 4 bases at J, with 7 bases in the middle. CDR3 DNA sequence: TGTGCCAGCAGCTCCAGGGGCACCGGGGAGCTGTTTTTT. Amino acid sequence: CASSSRGTGELFF.

V is TRBV6-4 and J is TRBJ2-1, with D possibly being TRBD2 (6 bases). Germline CDR1 and CDR2: MRHNA and SNTAGT. The CDR3 has 14 residues. V gave up 6 bases and J gave up 7 bases, with 16 bases separating them. The CDR3: CASSFVAGLNEQFF. The CDR3 DNA reads TGTGCCAGCAGCTTCGTAGCTGGACTAAATGAGCAGTTCTTC.

This clone was seen only once. V is TRBV7-3 and J is TRBJ2-3; D perhaps matches TRBD1 (6 bases). With 2 bases removed from V and 0 bases from J, the gap between germline ends came to 9 bases. CDR1 SGHTA and CDR2 FQGTGA come from the germline V gene. The CDR3 spans 15 residues. CDR3 in DNA: TGTGCCAGCAGCTTAGCAGGGGCTAGCACAGATACGCAGTATTTT. It is translated as CASSLAGASTDTQYF.

The chain couples TRBV10-1 to TRBJ2-7; D unresolved. The length of the CDR3 is 15 residues. V lost 5 bases, J lost 6 bases, and 20 bases lay in between. Germline V gene sequence: CDR1 WNHNN, CDR2 SYGVQD (reference sequence). The CDR3 DNA is TGCGCCAGCAGTTTCCAAAGTAGACGGTCGGGCGAGCAGTACTTC. This sequence encodes CASSFQSRRSGEQYF.

The rearrangement uses TRBV7-8 and TRBJ1-1; D perhaps matches TRBD1 (6 bases). The length of the CDR3 is 15 residues. From germline, CDR1 is SGHVS and CDR2 FQNEAQ. Trimming shortened V by 5 bases and J by 1 base, and 14 bases separated the two germline ends. The CDR3 sequence is CASSLPGQRNTEAFF. CDR3 DNA sequence: TGTGCCAGCAGCCTACCCGGACAGAGGAACACTGAAGCTTTCTTT.

The genes are TRBV6-2 or TRBV6-3 and TRBJ1-5; D might be TRBD1 (5 bases). The length of the CDR3 is 15 residues. The ends were cut back, 2 bases at V and 1 base at J, with 9 bases in the middle. Germline-derived CDR1 and CDR2 are MNHEY and SVGEGT. The chain's CDR3 is CASSYPQGSNQPQHF. The CDR3 DNA reads TGTGCCAGCAGTTACCCTCAGGGCAGCAATCAGCCCCAGCATTTT.

The count of this clone is one. The genes are TRBV5-4 and TRBJ2-2; 9 bases fit TRBD1. The V segment lost 0 bases and the J segment 5 bases; nucleotides outside the gene matches: 5. Germline CDR1 SGHNT, CDR2 YYREEE (reference sequence). The CDR3 covers 16 residues. The CDR3 coding sequence is TGTGCCAGCAGCTTGGGTGGGACAGGGAGGACCGGGGAGCTGTTTTTT. The encoded protein is CASSLGGTGRTGELFF.

V is TRBV4-1 and J is TRBJ2-7, with no clear D. The germline V gene encodes CDR1 MGHRA and CDR2 YSYEKL. The length of the CDR3 is 13 residues. V lost 6 bases to trimming and J lost 0 bases, with 9 bases between them. CDR3 residues: CASRDTPSYEQYF. DNA for the CDR3: TGCGCCAGCAGAGACACACCCTCCTACGAGCAGTACTTC.

The table lists this clone with a count of one. The chain is built from TRBV9 and TRBJ1-1; TRBD1 is a possible D gene (5 bases). This CDR3 comprises 14 residues. CDR1 and CDR2 (germline): SGDLS, YYNGEE. V was shortened by 4 bases and J by 10 bases, with 20 bases between the two germline ends. CDR3 nucleotides: TGTGCCAGCAGCCCCCACCCAGCAGGAGGGACAGCTTTCTTT. The encoded protein is CASSPHPAGGTAFF.

The rearrangement links TRBV7-9 to TRBJ2-7; TRBD1 agrees at 11 bases. Germline CDR1 SEHNR, CDR2 FQNEAQ (reference sequence). The J segment lost 4 bases and the V segment lost 5 bases, leaving 10 bases of the junction unmatched. The CDR3 is made up of 16 amino acids. This CDR3 reads CASSRSPGQGVYEQYF. The CDR3 coding sequence is TGTGCCAGCAGCCGAAGCCCGGGACAGGGGGTTTACGAGCAGTACTTC.

This clone was counted a few times. The genes are TRBV30 and TRBJ2-7; 7 bases fit TRBD1. This CDR3 has 14 amino acids. V dropped 0 bases and J dropped 4; count of bases not matched to a gene: 6. Germline V gene data show CDR1 as GTSNPN and CDR2 as SVGIG (reference sequence). The CDR3 sequence is CAWSVQGRPYEQYF. CDR3 nucleotide sequence: TGTGCCTGGAGTGTACAGGGGCGCCCTTACGAGCAGTACTTC.